This T cell receptor beta chain originates from a study of blood T cell repertoires in COVID-19. At the level of the study: Donors in the United States, Italy and Spain gave samples during acute or convalescent COVID-19.

The CDR3 covers 15 residues. V gave up 6 bases and J gave up 5 bases; unmatched junction bases: 11. The germline V gene has CDR1 SGHTA and CDR2 FQGNSA. In its sample, this clone was seen once. In the authors' methods: It was from reference gene primer amplification that nucleated cell counts were estimated. Produced via immunoSEQ multiplex PCR; TCRdb's table is partial and in-frame only. V and J calls and clone size are as listed in that table; D and trimming were resolved from the DNA. This table has 50,000 to 65,000 clones, around 82% appearing once. Sequencing was done on a sample of peripheral blood. This receptor was identified in a human donor in a cohort sampled during active COVID-19. The chain joins TRBV7-2 to TRBJ2-7; 9 bases align to TRBD2. CDR3 bases: TGTGCCAGCAGTCTTAGCGGGAGCGAGTACCACGAGCAGTACTTC. Translation gives CASSLSGSEYHEQYF.